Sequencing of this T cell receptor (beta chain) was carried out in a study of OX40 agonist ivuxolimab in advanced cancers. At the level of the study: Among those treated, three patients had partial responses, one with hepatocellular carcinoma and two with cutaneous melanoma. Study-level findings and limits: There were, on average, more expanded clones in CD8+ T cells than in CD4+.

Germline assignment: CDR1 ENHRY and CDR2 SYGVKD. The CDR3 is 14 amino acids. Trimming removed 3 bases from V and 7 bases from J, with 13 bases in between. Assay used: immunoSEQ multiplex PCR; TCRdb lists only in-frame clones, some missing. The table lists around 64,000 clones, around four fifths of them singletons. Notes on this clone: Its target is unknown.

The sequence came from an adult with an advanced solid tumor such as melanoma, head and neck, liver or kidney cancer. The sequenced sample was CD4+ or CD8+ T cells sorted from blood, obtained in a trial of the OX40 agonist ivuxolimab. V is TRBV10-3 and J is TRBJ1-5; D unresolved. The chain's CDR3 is CAISEGGDTQPQHF. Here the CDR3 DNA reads TGTGCCATCAGTGAAGGTGGGGATACCCAGCCCCAGCATTTT.